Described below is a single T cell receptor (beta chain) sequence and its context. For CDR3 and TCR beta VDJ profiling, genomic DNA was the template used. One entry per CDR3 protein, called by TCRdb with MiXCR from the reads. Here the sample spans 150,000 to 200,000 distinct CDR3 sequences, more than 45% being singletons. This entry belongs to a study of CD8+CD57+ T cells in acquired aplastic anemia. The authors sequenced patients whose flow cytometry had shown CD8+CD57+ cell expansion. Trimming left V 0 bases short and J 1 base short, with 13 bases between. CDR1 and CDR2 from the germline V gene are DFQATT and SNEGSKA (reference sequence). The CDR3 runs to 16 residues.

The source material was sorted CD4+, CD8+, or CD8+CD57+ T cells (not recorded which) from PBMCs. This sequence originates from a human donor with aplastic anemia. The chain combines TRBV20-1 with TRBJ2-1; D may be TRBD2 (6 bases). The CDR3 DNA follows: TGCAGTGCTAGAGATGCAACTAGCTGGTCCTACAATGAGCAGTTCTTC. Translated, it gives CSARDATSWSYNEQFF.